What follows are 28 T cell receptor beta chains derived from one specimen sequenced in a study of cytomegalovirus exposure and HLA in healthy donors (dated by TCRdb to 2016 to 2017). Receptor amplification or capture employed the immunoSEQ multiplex PCR assay. For the multiplex PCR, a mixture combining 60 forward primers for TCR Vbeta segments and 13 reverse primers for TCR Jbeta segments was used. The table was pulled from immuneACCESS by TCRdb, which kept in-frame rearrangements only. Such tables lose some clones; where checked, under half of the loss comes from unresolved V genes, and the rest has no known cause. This sample has around 130,000 clones in its table, and around 86% of those were observed once. Clones ranked in the top ten supply 1.2% of the sample. Sequenced input: PBMCs. Receptors were obtained from a female donor in good health and CMV-seronegative.

The V gene is TRBV5-6, the J gene TRBJ1-1; tentatively, D is TRBD1 (5 bases). CDR3 length: 17 residues. CDR1 is SGHDT and CDR2 is YYEEEE in the germline V gene. With 0 bases removed from V and 0 bases from J, the gap between germline ends came to 15 bases. The CDR3 region has the DNA TGTGCCAGCAGCTTGGCCAGGGATCATCTAATGAACACTGAAGCTTTCTTT. As protein: CASSLARDHLMNTEAFF.

This rearrangement joins TRBV30 to TRBJ2-2; 7 bases align to TRBD1. CDR1 and CDR2 from the germline V gene are GTSNPN and SVGIG (reference sequence). Losses at the gene ends were 2 bases for V and 5 bases for J; bases not matched to a gene: 8. The CDR3 is made up of 15 amino acids. CDR3 DNA: TGTGCCTGGAGTACACAGGGGTGGGAAACCGGGGAGCTGTTTTTT. Its protein is CAWSTQGWETGELFF.

The rearrangement uses TRBV25-1 and TRBJ1-1, with D maybe TRBD1 (6 bases). This CDR3 region has 13 residues. V was clipped by 6 bases and J by 4 bases, with 12 bases between them. Germline CDR1 reads MGHDK; CDR2 reads SYGVNS. CDR3 amino acids: CASSAGVLTEAFF. DNA for the CDR3: TGTGCCAGCAGCGCAGGGGTCCTCACTGAAGCTTTCTTT.

The rearrangement uses TRBV2 and TRBJ2-1, with D possibly being TRBD1 (5 bases). V lost 4 bases and J lost 1, with 8 bases in between. Germline V gene sequence: CDR1 SNHLY, CDR2 FYNNEI. The CDR3 extends over 14 amino acids. The CDR3 sequence is CASSGGGSYNEQFF. CDR3 nucleotide sequence: TGTGCCAGCAGTGGGGGCGGATCCTACAATGAGCAGTTCTTC.

The chain uses TRBV28 and TRBJ2-5, with D tentatively TRBD2 (6 bases). Germline V CDR1 and CDR2: MDHEN, SYDVKM. With 3 bases removed from V and 5 bases from J, the gap between germline ends came to 16 bases. This CDR3 region has 15 residues. The DNA of the CDR3 is TGTGCCAGCAGTTTCTGGACTAACGGGGAGGAGACCCAGTACTTC. Its protein product is CASSFWTNGEETQYF.

Remarks on this clone: At one of its ends the junction is not consistent with the germline gene, which may arise from a read error. This chain connects TRBV7-7 to TRBJ2-3; D is perhaps TRBD1 (6 bases). The CDR3 length is 14 residues. Germline assignment: CDR1 SSHAT and CDR2 FNYEAQ (reference sequence). CDR3 nucleotide sequence: TGTGCTAGCAGCCCGACACCGAGGGGGGATACGCAGTATTTT. Encoded protein: CASSPTPRGDTQYF.

The chain couples TRBV19 to TRBJ1-2; the D is unclear. V was cut by 4 bases and J by 4 bases, with 16 bases left in between. The CDR3 runs 15 residues. In germline, CDR1 is LNHDA, CDR2 SQIVND (reference sequence). The CDR3 sequence is CASSTPGQKFYGYTF. CDR3 nucleotides: TGTGCCAGTAGTACCCCTGGGCAGAAATTCTATGGCTACACCTTC. The whole variable domain, remainder taken from reference TRBV19 and TRBJ1-2, is DGGITQSPKYLFRKEGQNVTLSCEQNLNHDAMYWYRQDPGQGLRLIYYSQIVNDFQKGDIAEGYSVSREKKESFPLTVTSAQKNPTAFYLCASSTPGQKFYGYTFGSGTRLTVV.

This clone appeared a single time. This sequence joins TRBV29-1 and TRBJ2-1; D gene uncertain. Germline V gives CDR1 SQVTM, CDR2 ANQGSEA. V lost 1 base to trimming and J lost 0 bases, with 10 bases between them. CDR3 length equals 15 residues. The CDR3 DNA reads as TGCAGCGTTGAAGTGAGCTTGAGCTCCTACAATGAGCAGTTCTTC. Its translation: CSVEVSLSSYNEQFF.

This chain connects TRBV5-5 to TRBJ1-5; 9 bases fit TRBD1. CDR1 is SGHKS, CDR2 YYEKEE, per germline (reference sequence). The CDR3 runs 17 residues. V shed 4 bases, J shed 2 bases, and the junction held 10 bases outside the gene matches. The CDR3 bases are TGTGCCAGCAGCCGCCAAATTAGGACAGGGGGCAATCAGCCCCAGCATTTT. Its protein product is CASSRQIRTGGNQPQHF.

The V gene is TRBV5-1, the J gene TRBJ2-7; D is undetermined. V was cut by 2 bases and J by 5 bases, with 2 bases left in between. This CDR3 is 10 amino acids long. Germline V gives CDR1 SGHRS, CDR2 YFSETQ. The CDR3: CASSFDEQYF. Here the CDR3 DNA reads TGCGCCAGCAGCTTCGACGAGCAGTACTTC.

The chain couples TRBV4-1 to TRBJ1-5; 9 bases agree with TRBD1. This CDR3 is built from 21 residues. V dropped 1 base and J dropped 0; count of bases not matched to a gene: 16. Germline-derived CDR1 and CDR2 are MGHRA and YSYEKL. This CDR3 reads CASSQVDPGQGRLYSNQPQHF. The CDR3, as DNA: TGCGCCAGCAGCCAAGTCGATCCCGGACAGGGGCGTCTCTATAGCAATCAGCCCCAGCATTTT.

This clone was counted a few times. The rearrangement uses TRBV6-5 and TRBJ2-3, with D perhaps matching TRBD1 (6 bases). V lost 2 bases to trimming and J lost 6 bases, with 12 bases between them. Germline V gene sequence: CDR1 MNHEY, CDR2 SVGAGI. The CDR3 runs 14 residues. The CDR3 region has the DNA TGTGCCAGCAGTTACGGAGGAAGGGGGGATACGCAGTATTTT. Residues: CASSYGGRGDTQYF.

The chain uses TRBV2 and TRBJ1-5, with D unresolved. Trimming left V 11 bases short and J 9 bases short, with 23 bases between. CDR3 length: 14 amino acids. Germline V gives CDR1 SNHLY, CDR2 FYNNEI. In DNA form, the CDR3 reads TGTGCCGGAGGGAGGAATGGGCAAGGTGGGCCCCAGCATTTT. Encoded protein: CAGGRNGQGGPQHF.

The chain couples TRBV7-9 to TRBJ1-2, with D uncertain. The V end lost 4 bases, the J end lost 3 bases, and 18 bases lay between the germline ends. Germline values: CDR1 SEHNR, CDR2 FQNEAQ (reference sequence). The CDR3 totals 16 residues. The chain's CDR3 is CASSSRALRAHYGYTF. CDR3 in DNA: TGTGCCAGCAGCTCCCGAGCGTTGCGTGCTCACTATGGCTACACCTTC.

This rearrangement joins TRBV10-3 to TRBJ2-3, with a weak D call TRBD2 (6 bases). The CDR3 covers 13 residues. The germline V gene has CDR1 ENHRY and CDR2 SYGVKD. V lost 8 bases, J lost 1 base, and 10 bases lay in between. The CDR3 nucleotides are TGTGCCATCGGAGGGACTGGCACAGATACGCAGTATTTT. Encoded protein: CAIGGTGTDTQYF.

V is TRBV19 and J is TRBJ2-7; TRBD1 matches 9 bases. Unmatched junction bases numbered 6, after V lost 3 bases and J lost 3 bases. CDR3 length equals 15 residues. In germline, CDR1 is LNHDA, CDR2 SQIVND (reference sequence). The CDR3 spells CASSMGPGQGYEQYF. The CDR3, as DNA: TGTGCCAGTAGTATGGGACCGGGACAGGGCTACGAGCAGTACTTC.

This sequence joins TRBV6-6 and TRBJ2-1, with D perhaps TRBD2 (5 bases). V was clipped by 2 bases and J by 5 bases, with 10 bases between them. CDR1 and CDR2 (germline): MNHNY, SVGAGI (reference sequence). The CDR3 extends over 14 amino acids. CDR3: CASSYRTGNNEQFF. The CDR3 DNA follows: TGTGCCAGCAGTTACCGGACTGGCAACAATGAGCAGTTCTTC.

This clone was recorded once. The V and J genes are TRBV7-9 and TRBJ2-4, with 7 bases that match TRBD1. Germline-derived CDR1 and CDR2 are SEHNR and FQNEAQ (reference sequence). V lost 4 bases and J lost 4; bases outside the gene matches: 13. This CDR3 is 17 amino acids long. The CDR3 nucleotides read TGTGCCAGCAGCTCACCCACATCAGGGGGAATTAAAAACATTCAGTACTTC. It encodes CASSSPTSGGIKNIQYF.

The chain has TRBV25-1 and TRBJ1-1; D ambiguous. V lost 0 bases and J 7 bases, leaving 9 bases between the germline ends. The CDR3 runs to 13 residues. The germline V gene encodes CDR1 MGHDK and CDR2 SYGVNS. CDR3 amino acids: CASSEYGRGEAFF. CDR3 DNA: TGTGCCAGCAGTGAATATGGGCGGGGTGAAGCTTTCTTT. The full variable domain, its missing parts supplied by reference TRBV25-1 and TRBJ1-1, is EADIYQTPRYLVIGTGKKITLECSQTMGHDKMYWYQQDPGMELHLIHYSYGVNSTEKGDLSSESTVSRIRTEHFPLTLESARPSHTSQYLCASSEYGRGEAFFGQGTRLTVV.

CDR3 in DNA: TGTGCCAGCAGCGCAGGGCTAGCGGGCTCAGATACGCAGTATTTT. Translating it yields CASSAGLAGSDTQYF. This chain joins TRBV9 and TRBJ2-3; 8 positions match TRBD2. J was trimmed by 4 bases and V by 3 bases; bases with no gene match: 7. The CDR3 is 15 residues long. The V gene's germline CDR1 is SGDLS and CDR2 YYNGEE.

The chain combines TRBV4-1 with TRBJ1-1, with 9 bases lining up with TRBD1. The CDR3 is 16 residues long. In germline, CDR1 is MGHRA, CDR2 YSYEKL. Trimming cost V 4 bases and J 0 bases; bases outside gene matches: 6. CDR3 DNA sequence: TGCGCCAGCAGCCTCCTCGGACAGGGGATGAACACTGAAGCTTTCTTT. Residues: CASSLLGQGMNTEAFF.

About this clone: Because it lacks the conserved phenylalanine or tryptophan at the end, this CDR3 is likely a read error. The J gene is TRBJ1-3, the V gene TRBV30; 9 nucleotides align to TRBD1. CDR1 is GTSNPN, CDR2 SVGIG, per germline (reference sequence). After removal of 2 bases from V and 5 bases from J, the junction contained 7 bases not matched to a gene. The CDR3 runs to 15 residues. The CDR3 here is CAWSLSGTGRNTIYV. The DNA of the CDR3 is TGTGCCTGGAGTTTATCCGGGACAGGGAGAAACACCATATATGTT.

The CDR3 spells CASSKTPDYSNQPQHF. The CDR3 DNA follows: TGTGCCAGCAGTAAAACTCCAGACTATAGCAATCAGCCCCAGCATTTT. The V call is TRBV2, the J call TRBJ1-5; D not certain. The CDR3 extends over 16 amino acids. Germline-derived CDR1 and CDR2 are SNHLY and FYNNEI. The ends were cut back, 5 bases at V and 0 bases at J, with 14 bases in the middle. Full variable domain (rest looked up from reference TRBV2 and TRBJ1-5): EPEVTQTPSHQVTQMGQEVILRCVPISNHLYFYWYRQILGQKVEFLVSFYNNEISEKSEIFDDQFSVERPDGSNFTLKIRSTKLEDSAMYFCASSKTPDYSNQPQHFGDGTRLSIL.

The chain is built from TRBV6-5 and TRBJ2-7; a weak D match, TRBD2 (5 bases). This CDR3 comprises 16 residues. Trimming pared 4 bases from V and 2 bases from J, leaving 18 bases between. Germline-derived CDR1 and CDR2 are MNHEY and SVGAGI. CDR3 sequence: CASSWETPAVTYEQYF. The CDR3 DNA reads as TGTGCCAGCAGTTGGGAGACACCAGCAGTAACCTACGAGCAGTACTTC.

On this clone itself: It may be a read error: a sequence one base away is much more abundant. DNA for the CDR3: TGTGCCAGCAGTGAAGTAGCGGGAGGCACAGATACGCAGTATTTT. Its translation is CASSEVAGGTDTQYF. The genes are TRBV6-1 and TRBJ2-3; TRBD2 matches at 9 bases. This CDR3 comprises 15 residues. The ends lost 1 base at V and 1 base at J; junction bases unmatched: 0. The V gene's germline CDR1 is MNHNS and CDR2 SASEGT.

The genes are TRBV7-9 and TRBJ2-1, with D tentatively TRBD2 (5 bases). The CDR3 runs 12 residues. Germline CDR1 SEHNR, CDR2 FQNEAQ (reference sequence). The ends were cut back, 1 base at V and 10 bases at J, with 8 bases in the middle. The CDR3 DNA reads TGTGCCAGCAGCTTAGGGGAGATCGAGCAGTTCTTC. It translates to CASSLGEIEQFF.

The rearrangement joins TRBV25-1 to TRBJ2-7, with D unresolved. Germline V gene data show CDR1 as MGHDK and CDR2 as SYGVNS. This CDR3 comprises 13 residues. Trimming left V 3 bases short and J 3 bases short, with 9 bases between. This CDR3 is CASSDRFFYEQYF. The CDR3 DNA reads as TGTGCCAGCAGTGACAGGTTTTTCTACGAGCAGTACTTC.

This clone was seen a handful of times. CDR3 nucleotide sequence: TGTGCCACCAGCATGGCTAGCGGGGACGAGCAGTACTTC. Translation: CATSMASGDEQYF. The chain links TRBV15 to TRBJ2-7; 9 bases are shared with TRBD2. Germline lookup yields CDR1 LNHNV and CDR2 YYDKDF (reference sequence). The length of the CDR3 is 13 residues. V was clipped by 4 bases and J by 5 bases; unmatched bases: 3.